This TCR beta chain was recovered during a study of blood T cell repertoires in COVID-19. About the research overall: Researchers got acute and convalescent COVID-19 samples from the United States, Italy and Spain. The analysed material was cDNA or gDNA that came from T cells, B-cell-depleted T cells, or PBMCs.

Assay used: immunoSEQ multiplex PCR; TCRdb lists only in-frame clones, some missing. The table lists about 190,000 clones, 70% to 85% of them singletons. The CDR3 runs to 14 residues. The V gene's germline CDR1 is GTSNPN and CDR2 SVGIG (reference sequence). The V end lost 1 base, the J end lost 4 bases, and 14 bases lay between the germline ends. The TCR was taken from a woman in her twenties or thirties who had recovered from COVID-19. The chain recombines TRBV30 with TRBJ2-7, with D perhaps matching TRBD2 (6 bases). Sequencing was performed on PBMCs or T cells enriched from blood (not recorded which). CDR3 region: CAWSAVGLAYEQYF. Here the CDR3 DNA reads TGTGCCTGGAGTGCCGTCGGGCTAGCGTACGAGCAGTACTTC.